Sequencing of this T cell receptor beta chain was carried out in a study of early T cells in non-severe SARS-CoV-2 infection. Using its own MiXCR run on the 5' RACE reads, TCRdb lists one record per CDR3 protein. The sample has under 60,000 distinct CDR3 sequences, over 7% seen once. Germline trimming cut 1 base from V and 4 bases from J; bases unmatched to any gene: 7. Germline V gene data show CDR1 as DFQATT and CDR2 as SNEGSKA (reference sequence). This CDR3 region has 14 residues. This clonotype turned up a few times. Specimen: whole blood. The genes are TRBV20-1 and TRBJ2-7; TRBD1 matches at 7 bases. The clonotype was recovered from an adult who was a healthcare worker with PCR-confirmed SARS-CoV-2 infection or an uninfected control (not recorded which). CDR3 sequence reads: CSARGTGLPYEQYF. CDR3 nucleotide sequence: TGCAGTGCTAGAGGGACAGGCCTGCCTTACGAGCAGTACTTC.